This TCR beta chain originates from a study of technical replicates of blood from a handful of donors. The data were produced by immunoSEQ multiplex PCR, yet TCRdb's version contains in-frame clones alone and is incomplete. The sample includes more than 65,000 clones, 80% to 95% of them seen just once. This clone was seen more than once but under ten times. V lost 1 base and J 6 bases, leaving 13 bases between the germline ends. This CDR3 comprises 15 residues. Per germline, CDR1 MGHRA and CDR2 YSYEKL. The rearrangement joins TRBV4-1 to TRBJ1-5; possibly TRBD1 for D (5 bases). Input material: T cells isolated from PBMCs. This TCR was recovered from a human donor in good health. CDR3 sequence reads: CASSQVVGAGQPQHF. In DNA form, the CDR3 reads TGCGCCAGCAGCCAAGTCGTAGGGGCAGGTCAGCCCCAGCATTTT.